The T cell receptor (beta chain) described here comes from a study of blood T cell repertoires in COVID-19. Study overall: The United States, Italy and Spain were the sources of the acute and convalescent COVID-19 samples. The cDNA or gDNA used as material had been derived from T cells, B-cell-depleted T cells, or PBMCs.

The CDR3 loop spans 17 amino acids. The junction had 7 bases not matched to a gene; V was cut back by 4 bases and J by 4 bases. Germline assignment: CDR1 KGHDR and CDR2 SFDVKD. Here immunoSEQ multiplex PCR was the method, and the copy in TCRdb shows in-frame clones only, minus some. The data hold about 380,000 clones, with 88% observed a single time. This clone occurred a few times. Participant-reported clinical history was the basis for cohort assignment. Resolution of symptoms, clearance, or two negative PCRs was present in recovered Cohort 3 donors. The sequence was obtained from a woman under 30 who had recovered from COVID-19. The sequenced sample was PBMCs or T cells enriched from blood (not recorded which). The J gene is TRBJ1-6, the V gene TRBV24-1; 9 nucleotides match TRBD1. CDR3 loop: CATSEGTGFSYNSPLHF. In DNA, the CDR3 is TGTGCCACCAGTGAAGGGACAGGGTTTTCTTATAATTCACCCCTCCACTTT.